This entry lists 3 T cell receptor beta chains sequenced from one sample in a study of T cell responses to AZD1222 COVID-19 vaccine. The table came from immunoSEQ multiplex PCR; TCRdb's copy has only in-frame clones and leaves some out. Of about 180,000 clones detected, over 85% appear once; the ten largest clones hold around 3%. This specimen was peripheral blood, taken on day 0 of AZD1222 vaccination. The receptor set was obtained from an adult in good health.

This chain connects TRBV7-9 to TRBJ2-3; TRBD2 is a possible D gene (5 bases). Trimming took 5 bases from V and 2 from J, leaving 14 bases between them. Germline CDR1 SEHNR, CDR2 FQNEAQ (reference sequence). The CDR3 loop spans 15 amino acids. CDR3 sequence reads: CASSGLEGFTDTQYF. In DNA, the CDR3 is TGTGCCAGCAGCGGGCTCGAGGGCTTCACAGATACGCAGTATTTT.

The chain is built from TRBV27 and TRBJ1-1; 7 bases are shared with TRBD1. J was trimmed by 5 bases and V by 10 bases; bases with no gene match: 10. CDR3 size: 13 residues. The germline CDR1 and CDR2 sequences are MNHEY and SMNVEV (reference sequence). The CDR3 region has the DNA TGTGCCACCAATGACAGGGTGGGAACTGAAGCTTTCTTT. As protein: CATNDRVGTEAFF.

The CDR3 DNA reads as TGTGCCAGCGCCCGGCCTGGGCTCGGGTCGGAAGCGCAGTATTTT. This sequence encodes CASARPGLGSEAQYF. The rearrangement joins TRBV27 to TRBJ2-3; the D is unclear. The CDR3 totals 15 residues. Germline-derived CDR1 and CDR2 are MNHEY and SMNVEV (reference sequence). Trimming cost V 8 bases and J 10 bases, with 25 bases left between them.